The 18 T cell receptor beta chains below all came from one sample that was sequenced in a study of blood T cell repertoires in COVID-19. Only in-frame clones appear in the TCRdb table, and some are missing; sequencing was by immunoSEQ multiplex PCR. Seen here are 75,000 to 95,000 clones, just under 85% observed once, and the top ten hold about 3.4%. The specimen sequenced was peripheral blood. The receptor set was obtained from a man aged 50-59 years with acute or convalescent COVID-19.

The V gene is TRBV4-2, the J gene TRBJ1-4; TRBD1 matches at 9 bases. The ends lost 2 bases at V and 8 bases at J; junction bases unmatched: 6. The CDR3 has 15 residues. CDR1 LGHNA and CDR2 YNFKEQ come from the germline V gene. Written as DNA, the CDR3 is TGTGCCAGCAGCCAACCGGACAGGGGAGACGAAAAACTGTTTTTT. Translation: CASSQPDRGDEKLFF.

This chain uses TRBV6-4 with TRBJ2-3; 14 nucleotides line up with TRBD2. The germline CDR1 and CDR2 sequences are MRHNA and SNTAGT. J was trimmed by 2 bases and V by 5 bases; bases with no gene match: 9. The CDR3 covers 18 residues. As DNA, the CDR3 is TGTGCCAGCAGTAGACACGGACTAGCGGGAGGATACACAGATACGCAGTATTTT. Protein product: CASSRHGLAGGYTDTQYF.

The rearrangement joins TRBV12-5 to TRBJ2-1, with D possibly matching TRBD2 (7 bases). The CDR3 sequence is 15 residues long. CDR1 is LGHNT and CDR2 is FRNRAP in the germline V gene. V lost 6 bases to trimming and J lost 7 bases, with 19 bases between them. CDR3 DNA sequence: TGTGCTAGTGGCCCGCCCGGGGGGCCTTATAATGAGCAGTTCTTC. It encodes CASGPPGGPYNEQFF.

This chain connects TRBV6-2 or TRBV6-3 to TRBJ1-2; 8 nucleotides align to TRBD1. Germline values: CDR1 MNHEY, CDR2 SVGEGT. Unmatched junction bases numbered 10, after V lost 5 bases and J lost 2 bases. The CDR3 consists of 16 residues. As DNA, the CDR3 is TGTGCCAGCAGTAGAGGACAGGGCGTCATAAACTATGGCTACACCTTC. It encodes CASSRGQGVINYGYTF.

V and J are TRBV4-3 and TRBJ2-6; D might be TRBD1 (5 bases). The CDR3 consists of 16 residues. The V gene's germline CDR1 is LGHNA and CDR2 YSLEER. V was clipped by 0 bases and J by 0 bases, with 6 bases between them. In nucleotides, the CDR3 is TGCGCCAGCAGCCAAGATCAGGGCTCTGGGGCCAACGTCCTGACTTTC. Protein: CASSQDQGSGANVLTF.

J is TRBJ1-4 and V is TRBV7-2, with D possibly matching TRBD1 (6 bases). The CDR3 spans 15 residues. Between the trimmed V and J ends, which lost 1 base and 8 bases, there was a span of 14 bases. Germline lookup yields CDR1 SGHTA and CDR2 FQGNSA. CDR3: CASSLGGQGWEKLFF. The CDR3, as DNA: TGTGCCAGCAGCTTAGGGGGGCAGGGTTGGGAAAAACTGTTTTTT.

This chain joins TRBV4-1 and TRBJ1-6; 8 bases are shared with TRBD1. CDR3 length equals 15 residues. V trimming: 0 bases; J trimming: 9 bases; junction bases outside the gene matches: 4. The V gene's germline CDR1 is MGHRA and CDR2 YSYEKL. CDR3 region: CASSQDGQGRSPLHF. The CDR3 nucleotides read TGCGCCAGCAGCCAAGACGGACAGGGTCGTTCACCCCTCCACTTT.

This sequence joins TRBV6-5 and TRBJ2-3; 10 nucleotides align to TRBD2. CDR1 and CDR2 from the germline V gene are MNHEY and SVGAGI. The V segment lost 9 bases and the J segment 3 bases; nucleotides outside the gene matches: 3. The length of the CDR3 is 13 residues. In DNA, the CDR3 is TGTGCCAGTCAACTAGCGGGGACAGATACGCAGTATTTT. Encoded protein: CASQLAGTDTQYF.

This chain links TRBV7-6 with TRBJ1-4; tentatively, D is TRBD1 (6 bases). This CDR3 region has 16 residues. Germline V gene data show CDR1 as SGHVS and CDR2 as FNYEAQ. The V gene lost 1 base and the J gene lost 4 bases, with 13 bases spanning the gap. CDR3 residues: CASSLGLQGRNEKLFF. CDR3 nucleotide sequence: TGTGCCAGCAGCTTAGGGCTACAGGGCCGTAATGAAAAACTGTTTTTT.

Only a few counts were recorded for this clone. V and J are TRBV5-6 and TRBJ2-2; D not certain. The CDR3 runs to 14 residues. V gave up 1 base and J gave up 6 bases, with 10 bases separating them. The germline V gene has CDR1 SGHDT and CDR2 YYEEEE. The DNA for the CDR3 is TGTGCCAGCAGCTTGCTTTCCGAGGCCGGGGAGCTGTTTTTT. Translation gives CASSLLSEAGELFF.

This clone was seen once. This chain links TRBV29-1 with TRBJ2-2, with 9 bases lining up with TRBD2. Unmatched junction bases numbered 4, after V lost 2 bases and J lost 6 bases. Germline V lookup: CDR1 SQVTM, CDR2 ANQGSEA. CDR3 size: 14 residues. The CDR3 DNA reads TGCAGCGTTGAATCGGCGGGAGGGCCCGGGGAGCTGTTTTTT. Amino acids: CSVESAGGPGELFF.

In DNA, the CDR3 is TGTGCCTGGAGTGTTAGCCGTTCTAACTATGGCTACACCTTC. Translation: CAWSVSRSNYGYTF. This chain joins TRBV30 and TRBJ1-2; D call uncertain. Germline V gives CDR1 GTSNPN, CDR2 SVGIG (reference sequence). This CDR3 contains 14 residues. Trimming shortened V by 0 bases and J by 0 bases, and 8 bases separated the two germline ends. Complete variable domain (other parts from reference TRBV30 and TRBJ1-2): SQTIHQWPATLVQPVGSPLSLECTVEGTSNPNLYWYRQAAGRGLQLLFYSVGIGQISSEVPQNLSASRPQDRQFILSSKKLLLSDSGFYLCAWSVSRSNYGYTFGSGTRLTVV.

V and J are TRBV27 and TRBJ2-1, with TRBD2 identical over 8 bases. Germline assignment: CDR1 MNHEY and CDR2 SMNVEV (reference sequence). The V and J ends lost 5 bases and 6 bases, in that order; junction bases with no gene match: 12. This CDR3 is 16 amino acids long. The CDR3 nucleotides read TGTGCCAGCAGTGGCCCCCCGGGGGGGGCCGGCAATGAGCAGTTCTTC. It translates to CASSGPPGGAGNEQFF.

The chain recombines TRBV28 with TRBJ1-2, with unresolved D. CDR3 size: 15 residues. Per germline, CDR1 MDHEN and CDR2 SYDVKM. Trimming shortened V by 3 bases and J by 0 bases, and 11 bases separated the two germline ends. CDR3: CASSFRSGTNYGYTF. The CDR3 nucleotides are TGTGCCAGCAGTTTCAGGTCAGGCACTAACTATGGCTACACCTTC.

The chain combines TRBV9 with TRBJ1-6; D is undetermined. V lost 1 base and J lost 5, with 10 bases in between. Germline CDR1 is SGDLS and CDR2 is YYNGEE. This CDR3 is 15 amino acids long. The CDR3 bases are TGTGCCAGCAGCGTAAGTTTACAAAATAATTCACCCCTCCACTTT. It encodes CASSVSLQNNSPLHF.

In this sample, this clone turned up a few times. The V gene is TRBV6-2 or TRBV6-3, the J gene TRBJ2-7; weak D call: TRBD2 (6 bases). The CDR3 is 14 amino acids. Germline lookup yields CDR1 MNHEY and CDR2 SVGEGT. Trimming took 5 bases from V and 8 from J, leaving 19 bases between them. The CDR3 reads CASSTGGLTTQQYF. The CDR3 DNA reads TGTGCCAGCAGTACTGGGGGGTTAACGACACAGCAGTACTTC.

J is TRBJ1-1 and V is TRBV2; TRBD1 is a possible D gene (5 bases). Trimming cost V 1 base and J 4 bases, with 10 bases left between them. Germline CDR1 is SNHLY and CDR2 is FYNNEI. This CDR3 has 14 amino acids. The CDR3 reads CASSEGGGGTEAFF. CDR3 nucleotide sequence: TGTGCCAGCAGTGAAGGGGGCGGGGGCACTGAAGCTTTCTTT.

This clone showed up just once. The chain links TRBV6-1 to TRBJ2-3; D gene uncertain. V was cut by 3 bases and J by 0 bases, with 7 bases left in between. CDR1 is MNHNS and CDR2 is SASEGT in the germline V gene. The CDR3 extends over 14 amino acids. The CDR3 DNA reads as TGTGCCAGCAGTGACCGCTACAGCACAGATACGCAGTATTTT. This gives the protein CASSDRYSTDTQYF.